This T cell receptor beta chain was retrieved from a study of blood T cell repertoires in COVID-19. At the level of the study: The samples span acute and convalescent COVID-19 from the United States, Italy and Spain.

Seattle patients were enrolled while actively infected and followed longitudinally. V dropped 0 bases and J dropped 4 bases, with 7 bases sitting between them. The CDR3 sequence is 14 residues long. CDR1 is SEHNR, CDR2 FQNEAQ, per germline (reference sequence). This table comes from immunoSEQ multiplex PCR, and its TCRdb copy is limited to in-frame clones, with some not included. The data hold approximately 460,000 clones, with about 88% observed a single time. The gene calls are TRBV7-9 and TRBJ2-1, with D hard to call. What was sequenced was peripheral blood. The receptor was derived from a man aged 18 to 30 with COVID-19, enrolled during active disease. DNA of the CDR3: TGTGCCAGCAGCTTAGCGAAACTTTACAATGAGCAGTTCTTC. Protein: CASSLAKLYNEQFF.